The rows below give T cell receptor beta chains drawn from one sample of a study of response to subunit inactivated influenza vaccine. TCRdb re-called the RT-PCR reads with MiXCR, one entry per CDR3 protein. The sample lists about 700,000 distinct CDR3 sequences, 13% to 15% occurring once. Material: PBMCs from blood, obtained 14 to 15 days before vaccination. Receptor source: a man aged 45 to 65 who received an inactivated influenza vaccine. The conserved cysteine and the conserved F or W are not part of the CDR3 here. D genes are given only for firm matches.

d_call	v_call	j_call	cdr3_length	cdr3_aa
TRBD2	TRBV20-1	TRBJ2-5	16	SASSPSGGKGDQETQY
.	TRBV27	TRBJ1-1	11	ASSPAPRTEAF
TRBD1	TRBV19	TRBJ2-7	16	ASSELVSRDRYSYEQY
.	TRBV7-2	TRBJ1-6	11	ASSLSKNSPLH
TRBD1	TRBV3-1	TRBJ2-3	12	ASSQRVGGDTQY
.	TRBV5-4	TRBJ2-5	11	ASSYGPWETQY
.	TRBV12-3/TRBV12-4	TRBJ2-3	13	ASSYRAAGTDTQY
.	TRBV6-6	TRBJ2-1	10	ASSFHAAEQF
TRBD2	TRBV5-1	TRBJ2-7	14	ASSLVGGRSIYEQY
.	TRBV12-3/TRBV12-4	TRBJ1-6	12	ASTPTGPNSPLH